The 11 T cell receptor beta chains below come from one sample, sequenced in a study of blood T cell repertoires in COVID-19. Assay: immunoSEQ multiplex PCR; the TCRdb copy retains only in-frame clones and omits some. The repertoire has approximately 36,000 clones, approximately 80% of them found once; the top ten carry over 1.5%. What was sequenced was peripheral blood. The receptors stem from a man aged 55 to 70 with COVID-19, enrolled during active disease.

This sequence joins TRBV5-1 and TRBJ2-1; 9 bases map to TRBD1. The CDR3 consists of 15 residues. The V and J ends lost 3 bases and 0 bases, in that order; junction bases with no gene match: 1. In germline, CDR1 is SGHRS, CDR2 YFSETQ. The CDR3 region is CASSWGQGSYNEQFF. In nucleotides, the CDR3 is TGCGCCAGCAGCTGGGGACAGGGCTCCTACAATGAGCAGTTCTTC.

The gene calls are TRBV7-9 and TRBJ2-5, with D perhaps matching TRBD2 (5 bases). The CDR3 consists of 15 residues. CDR1 and CDR2 (germline): SEHNR, FQNEAQ (reference sequence). Trimming left V 1 base short and J 1 base short, with 10 bases between. The CDR3 coding sequence is TGTGCCAGCAGCTTAGATCCGGGAAGCCAAGAGACCCAGTACTTC. Residues: CASSLDPGSQETQYF.

This rearrangement joins TRBV5-1 to TRBJ1-1; perhaps TRBD1 as D (5 bases). V was trimmed by 5 bases and J by 1 base, leaving 12 bases between them. The CDR3 is 14 residues long. Germline V gene sequence: CDR1 SGHRS, CDR2 YFSETQ. CDR3 residues: CASSIGGTNTEAFF. For the CDR3, the DNA is TGCGCCAGCAGTATTGGGGGGACGAACACTGAAGCTTTCTTT.

This rearrangement joins TRBV30 to TRBJ1-2; 9 nucleotides line up with TRBD1. V lost 1 base, J lost 5 bases, and 5 bases stayed unmatched. CDR1 GTSNPN and CDR2 SVGIG come from the germline V gene (reference sequence). CDR3 length: 14 amino acids. The CDR3 DNA reads as TGTGCCTGGAGTGGGGACAGGGTAGGGTATGGCTACACCTTC. Translated: CAWSGDRVGYGYTF.

The chain employs TRBV30 and TRBJ1-1; a possible D gene is TRBD1 (6 bases). This CDR3 has 17 amino acids. Germline CDR1 is GTSNPN and CDR2 is SVGIG (reference sequence). Trimming left V 0 bases short and J 0 bases short, with 17 bases between. CDR3 sequence (DNA): TGTGCCTGGAGTGTAGAATTTGCAGACAGGTTGAACACTGAAGCTTTCTTT. Its translation: CAWSVEFADRLNTEAFF.

The genes are TRBV6-2 or TRBV6-3 and TRBJ2-3; 7 nucleotides align to TRBD1. Germline assignment: CDR1 MNHEY and CDR2 SVGEGT. The CDR3 loop spans 14 amino acids. V was pared by 2 bases and J by 3 bases, with 2 bases of the junction left unmatched. The CDR3 DNA is TGTGCCAGCAGTTACCGGGACAGAACAGATACGCAGTATTTT. The encoded protein is CASSYRDRTDTQYF.

The chain has TRBV9 and TRBJ2-2; D unclear. Trimming left V 2 bases short and J 1 base short, with 9 bases between. CDR1 is SGDLS and CDR2 is YYNGEE in the germline V gene. The length of the CDR3 is 15 residues. This CDR3 is CASSVDQENTGELFF. The CDR3 nucleotides read TGTGCCAGCAGCGTCGATCAGGAGAACACCGGGGAGCTGTTTTTT.

The V call is TRBV5-1, the J call TRBJ2-1; 9 bases are a match to TRBD2. CDR3 length equals 14 residues. The germline CDR1 and CDR2 sequences are SGHRS and YFSETQ. Losses at the gene ends were 4 bases for V and 13 bases for J; bases not matched to a gene: 12. CDR3 DNA sequence: TGCGCCAGCAGCCGGCGGATAGCGGGAGCGGGTCAGTTCTTC. Translating gives CASSRRIAGAGQFF.

The chain recombines TRBV21-1 with TRBJ2-7; the table's D call TRBD2 went unverified against the DNA. TRBV21-1 corresponds to a pseudogene. The CDR3 loop spans 14 amino acids. The CDR3 region is CASSFGLYSYEQYF. The CDR3 coding sequence is TGTGCCAGCAGCTTTGGACTATACTCCTACGAGCAGTACTTC.

The V and J genes are TRBV18 and TRBJ1-4; no definite D call. V was cut by 5 bases and J by 4 bases, with 11 bases left in between. Germline V gene lookup returns CDR1 KGHSH and CDR2 LQKENI. The CDR3 length is 14 residues. For the CDR3, the DNA is TGTGCCAGCTCAGCGATAGCAGATAATGAAAAACTGTTTTTT. Translated, it gives CASSAIADNEKLFF.

The chain is built from TRBV14 and TRBJ1-1, with D possibly being TRBD1 (6 bases). Germline values: CDR1 SGHDN, CDR2 FVKESK. The V gene lost 4 bases and the J gene lost 0 bases, with 15 bases spanning the gap. CDR3 length: 16 residues. The CDR3 sequence: CASSPRRGGVNTEAFF. CDR3 sequence (DNA): TGTGCCAGCAGCCCCCGCCGGGGGGGCGTGAACACTGAAGCTTTCTTT. The whole variable domain, filled in from reference TRBV14 and TRBJ1-1, reads EAGVTQFPSHSVIEKGQTVTLRCDPISGHDNLYWYRRVMGKEIKFLLHFVKESKQDESGMPNNRFLAERTGGTYSTLKVQPAELEDSGVYFCASSPRRGGVNTEAFFGQGTRLTVV.